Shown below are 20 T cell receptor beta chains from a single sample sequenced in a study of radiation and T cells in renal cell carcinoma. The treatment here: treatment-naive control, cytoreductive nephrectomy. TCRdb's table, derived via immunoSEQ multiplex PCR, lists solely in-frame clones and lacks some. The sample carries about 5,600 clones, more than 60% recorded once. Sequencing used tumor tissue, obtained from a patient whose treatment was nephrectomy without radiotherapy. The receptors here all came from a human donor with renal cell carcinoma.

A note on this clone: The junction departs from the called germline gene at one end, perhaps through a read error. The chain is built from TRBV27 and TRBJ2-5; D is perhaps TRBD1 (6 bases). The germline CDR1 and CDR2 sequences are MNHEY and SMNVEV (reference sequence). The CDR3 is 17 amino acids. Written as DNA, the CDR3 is TGTGCCAGCAGTCCCCTCCTCAGGGGCGGTCACCAGGAGACCCAGTACTTC. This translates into CASSPLLRGGHQETQYF.

DNA for the CDR3: TGTGCCAGCAGCATGACAGACCAAGAGACCCAGTACTTC. As protein: CASSMTDQETQYF. The chain is built from TRBV5-6 and TRBJ2-5; D may be TRBD1 (5 bases). The CDR3 runs 13 residues. Germline V gives CDR1 SGHDT, CDR2 YYEEEE. Trimming removed 4 bases from V and 0 bases from J, with 7 bases in between.

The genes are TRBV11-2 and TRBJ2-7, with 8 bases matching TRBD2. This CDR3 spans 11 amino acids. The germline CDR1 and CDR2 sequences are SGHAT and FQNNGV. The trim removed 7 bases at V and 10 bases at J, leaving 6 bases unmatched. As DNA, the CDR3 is TGTGCCAGCACGGGCGGGAGGCGCCAGTACTTC. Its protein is CASTGGRRQYF.

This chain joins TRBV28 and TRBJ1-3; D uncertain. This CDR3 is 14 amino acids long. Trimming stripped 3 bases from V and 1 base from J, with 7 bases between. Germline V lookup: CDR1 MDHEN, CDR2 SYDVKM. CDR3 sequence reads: CASSFRGSGNTIYF. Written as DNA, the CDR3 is TGTGCCAGCAGTTTTCGGGGATCTGGAAACACCATATATTTT.

CDR3 bases: TGTGCCAGCAGCTGGCGGTTGGGGGGCCCGAACACTGAAGCTTTCTTT. This codes for CASSWRLGGPNTEAFF. The chain has TRBV11-1 and TRBJ1-1; a weak D match, TRBD1 (6 bases). Deletions cut 4 bases from V and 1 base from J, with 16 bases between. The germline CDR1 and CDR2 sequences are SGHAT and FQDESV (reference sequence). The CDR3 spans 16 residues.

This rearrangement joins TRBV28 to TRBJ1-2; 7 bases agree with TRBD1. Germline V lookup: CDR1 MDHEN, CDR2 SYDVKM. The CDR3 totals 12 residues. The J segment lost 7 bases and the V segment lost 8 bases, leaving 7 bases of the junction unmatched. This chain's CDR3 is CASLDRKFGYTF. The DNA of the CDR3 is TGTGCCAGCTTGGACAGGAAGTTTGGCTACACCTTC.

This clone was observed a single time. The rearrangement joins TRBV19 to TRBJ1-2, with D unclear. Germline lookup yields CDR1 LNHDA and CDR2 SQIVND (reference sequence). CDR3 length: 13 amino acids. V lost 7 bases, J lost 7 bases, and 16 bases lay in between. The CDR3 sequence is CASNNGVRLGYTF. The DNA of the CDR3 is TGTGCCAGTAACAACGGGGTACGGCTTGGCTACACCTTC.

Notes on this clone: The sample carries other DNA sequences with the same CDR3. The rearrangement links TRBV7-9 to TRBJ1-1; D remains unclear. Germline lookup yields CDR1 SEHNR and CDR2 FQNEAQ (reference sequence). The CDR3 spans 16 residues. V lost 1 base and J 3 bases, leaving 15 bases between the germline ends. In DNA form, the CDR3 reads TGTGCCAGCAGCTTAGGGGCGGGAGGTGGGGACACTGAAGCTTTCTTT. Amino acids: CASSLGAGGGDTEAFF.

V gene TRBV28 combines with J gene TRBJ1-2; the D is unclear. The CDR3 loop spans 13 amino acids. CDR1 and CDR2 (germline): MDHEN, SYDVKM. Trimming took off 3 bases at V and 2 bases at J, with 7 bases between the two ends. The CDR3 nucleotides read TGTGCCAGCAGTTTTGGGAGAAACTATGGCTACACCTTC. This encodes CASSFGRNYGYTF.

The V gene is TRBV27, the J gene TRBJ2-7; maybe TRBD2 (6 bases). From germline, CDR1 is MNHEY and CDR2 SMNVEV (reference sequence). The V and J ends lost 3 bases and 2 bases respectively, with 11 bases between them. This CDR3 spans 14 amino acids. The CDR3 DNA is TGTGCCAGCAGTTTTAGAGGAGGGGCCTACGAGCAGTACTTC. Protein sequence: CASSFRGGAYEQYF.

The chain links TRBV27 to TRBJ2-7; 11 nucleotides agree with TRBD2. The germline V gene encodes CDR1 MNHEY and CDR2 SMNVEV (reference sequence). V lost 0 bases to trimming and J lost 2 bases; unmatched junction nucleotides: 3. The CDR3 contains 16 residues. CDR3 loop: CASSLSGGLAAYEQYF. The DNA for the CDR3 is TGTGCCAGCAGTTTATCGGGGGGACTAGCGGCCTACGAGCAGTACTTC.

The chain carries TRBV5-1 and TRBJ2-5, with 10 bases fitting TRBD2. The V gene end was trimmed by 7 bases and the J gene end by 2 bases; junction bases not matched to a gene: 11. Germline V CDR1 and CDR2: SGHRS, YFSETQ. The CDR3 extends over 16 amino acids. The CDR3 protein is CASGPLSGGGQETQYF. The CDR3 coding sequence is TGCGCCAGCGGCCCGCTGAGCGGGGGGGGGCAAGAGACCCAGTACTTC.

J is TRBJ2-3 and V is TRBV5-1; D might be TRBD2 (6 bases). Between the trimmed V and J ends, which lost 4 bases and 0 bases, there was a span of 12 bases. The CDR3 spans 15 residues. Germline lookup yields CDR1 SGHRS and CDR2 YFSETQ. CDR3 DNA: TGCGCCAGCAGCGGAGGGACTGCTAGCACAGATACGCAGTATTTT. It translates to CASSGGTASTDTQYF.

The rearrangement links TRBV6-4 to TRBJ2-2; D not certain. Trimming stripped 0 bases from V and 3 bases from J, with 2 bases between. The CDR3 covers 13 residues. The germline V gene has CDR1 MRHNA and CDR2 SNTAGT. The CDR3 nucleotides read TGTGCCAGCAGTGACTCCTACACCGGGGAGCTGTTTTTT. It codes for CASSDSYTGELFF.

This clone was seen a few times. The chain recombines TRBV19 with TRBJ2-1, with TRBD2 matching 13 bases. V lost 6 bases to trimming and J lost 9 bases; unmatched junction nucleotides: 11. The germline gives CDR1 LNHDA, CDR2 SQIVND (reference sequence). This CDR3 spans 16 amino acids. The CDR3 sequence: CASSTPTSGRGVEQFF. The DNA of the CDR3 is TGTGCCAGTAGCACCCCCACTAGCGGGAGGGGGGTTGAGCAGTTCTTC.

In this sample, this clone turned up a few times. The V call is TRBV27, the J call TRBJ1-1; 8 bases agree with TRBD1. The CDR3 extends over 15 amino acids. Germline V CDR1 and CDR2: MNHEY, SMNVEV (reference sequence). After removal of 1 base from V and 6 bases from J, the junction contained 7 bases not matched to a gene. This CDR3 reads CASSLLDREGAEAFF. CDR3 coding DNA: TGTGCCAGCAGTTTATTGGACAGGGAGGGCGCTGAAGCTTTCTTT.

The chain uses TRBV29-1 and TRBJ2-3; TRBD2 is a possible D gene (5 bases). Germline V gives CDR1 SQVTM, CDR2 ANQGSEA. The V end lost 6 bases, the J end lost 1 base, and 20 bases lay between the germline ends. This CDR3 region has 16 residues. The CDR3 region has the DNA TGCAGCGTGAAGGGAGTGGGCGGGTACGGCACAGATACGCAGTATTTT. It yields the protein CSVKGVGGYGTDTQYF.

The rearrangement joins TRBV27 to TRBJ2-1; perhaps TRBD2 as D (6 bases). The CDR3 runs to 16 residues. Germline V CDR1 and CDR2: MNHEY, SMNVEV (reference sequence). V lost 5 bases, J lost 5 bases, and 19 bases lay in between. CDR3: CASSLPLGGGDNEQFF. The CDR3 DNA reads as TGTGCCAGCAGTCTCCCCCTTGGCGGAGGGGACAATGAGCAGTTCTTC.

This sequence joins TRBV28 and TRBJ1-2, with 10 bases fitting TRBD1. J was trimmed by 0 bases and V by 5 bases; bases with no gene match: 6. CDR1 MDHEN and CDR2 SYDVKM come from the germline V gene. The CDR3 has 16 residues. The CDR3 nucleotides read TGTGCCAGCAGTACTGGGACAGGGGTGACTAACTATGGCTACACCTTC. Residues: CASSTGTGVTNYGYTF.

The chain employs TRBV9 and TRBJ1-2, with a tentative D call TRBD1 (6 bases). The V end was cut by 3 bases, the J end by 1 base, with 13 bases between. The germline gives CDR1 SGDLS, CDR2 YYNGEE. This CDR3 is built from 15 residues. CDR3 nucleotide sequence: TGTGCCAGCAGCGCCACAGGGACCTTTAACTATGGCTACACCTTC. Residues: CASSATGTFNYGYTF.